A selection of T cell receptor beta chains follows, all from one sample in a study of shared clonotypes between healthy human individuals. Only in-frame clones appear in the TCRdb table, and some are missing; sequencing was by immunoSEQ multiplex PCR. The sample consists of about 2.3 million clones, roughly 93% of them appearing once. The sample consisted of naive CD4+ T cells from PBMCs. These receptors all stem from a man aged 18-30 years in good health. Some clones in this sample may be carry-over from other donors' samples. The conserved cysteine and the conserved F or W are not part of the CDR3 here. Fields, in order: clone size, D gene, V gene, CDR3 protein. A D gene is named only where the DNA matches it firmly. A clone size is listed for some rows: how often the clone was seen (once, few, many), or a class if it is expanded.

.,TRBD2,TRBV5-1,ASSLSAGATNTGELF
.,.,TRBV28,ASNRLNPYEQY
.,.,TRBV15,ATSEARTYEKLF
.,TRBD2,TRBV28,ASSGTGTSGLDEQF
.,TRBD2,TRBV14,ASSRGTSDEQF
once,TRBD2,TRBV18,ASSPRLAGAPDEQY
.,.,TRBV7-2,ASSLPLSGANVLT
.,.,TRBV7-3,ASSSYSNEQF
.,.,TRBV7-2,ASSLEVGRSNQPQH
.,.,TRBV5-1,ASSLEASSSGNTIY
.,TRBD2,TRBV5-4,ASSVGLADYEQY
.,.,TRBV7-8,ASSLSGGDGELF
.,.,TRBV19,ASSIEGLGRGEQY
.,TRBD1,TRBV4-1,ASSQGTGSNEQY
.,TRBD2,TRBV5-1,ASGYLAGEADTQY
.,.,TRBV27,ASSLKGFGEQY
.,.,TRBV27,ASSFQGLSYEQY
once,.,TRBV27,ASSVRPHSYEQY
few,.,TRBV5-1,ASSTGRGEETQY
.,TRBD2,TRBV7-8,ASSPRLAGAGNEQF